This T cell receptor beta chain was sequenced during a study of T-cell reconstitution after alpha-beta-depleted transplantation in children. Whole-study results and caveats: Several hundred graft clones that had expanded were reportedly the source of alpha-beta T cells about two months after transplant.

There are a few counts of this clonotype. Antigen: not known. TCRbeta library construction was performed incorporating unique molecular identifiers. TCRdb re-called the PCR reads through MiXCR, storing one row per CDR3 protein. The sample contains around 440,000 distinct CDR3 sequences, 16% of which appear only once. V lost 5 bases and J lost 4, with 15 bases in between. CDR3 length: 15 residues. Germline loops: CDR1 LGHDT, CDR2 YNNKEL (reference sequence). This rearrangement joins TRBV3-1 to TRBJ2-1; perhaps TRBD1 as D (6 bases). This sequence was found in a boy under two years old who had a stem cell transplant for Wiskott-Aldrich syndrome, so the T cells may come from the graft donor. The sequencing used PBMCs, mostly from graft donor cells, collected 360 days after TCRalphabeta/CD19-depleted stem cell transplant. CDR3 protein: CASSSPGQPYNEQFF. The CDR3 nucleotides read TGTGCCAGCAGCTCTCCCGGACAGCCATACAATGAGCAGTTCTTC.